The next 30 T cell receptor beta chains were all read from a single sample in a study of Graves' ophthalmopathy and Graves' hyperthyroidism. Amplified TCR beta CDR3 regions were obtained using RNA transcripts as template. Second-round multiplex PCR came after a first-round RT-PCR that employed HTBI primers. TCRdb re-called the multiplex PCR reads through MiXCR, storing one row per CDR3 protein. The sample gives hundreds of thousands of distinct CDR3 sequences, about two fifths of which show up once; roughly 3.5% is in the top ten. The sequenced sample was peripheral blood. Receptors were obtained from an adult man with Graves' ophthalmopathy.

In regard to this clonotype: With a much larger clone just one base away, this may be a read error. DNA for the CDR3: TGTGCCAGCAGATGGACGGAGACCTGCGAGCAGTACTTC. This sequence encodes CASRWTETCEQYF. This rearrangement joins TRBV2 to TRBJ2-7, with D hard to call. The V end was cut by 6 bases, the J end by 6 bases, with 15 bases between. The CDR3 has 13 amino acids. CDR1 is SNHLY and CDR2 is FYNNEI in the germline V gene. The variable domain in full, with the rest retrieved from reference TRBV2 and TRBJ2-7, is EPEVTQTPSHQVTQMGQEVILRCVPISNHLYFYWYRQILGQKVEFLVSFYNNEISEKSEIFDDQFSVERPDGSNFTLKIRSTKLEDSAMYFCASRWTETCEQYFGPGTRLTVT.

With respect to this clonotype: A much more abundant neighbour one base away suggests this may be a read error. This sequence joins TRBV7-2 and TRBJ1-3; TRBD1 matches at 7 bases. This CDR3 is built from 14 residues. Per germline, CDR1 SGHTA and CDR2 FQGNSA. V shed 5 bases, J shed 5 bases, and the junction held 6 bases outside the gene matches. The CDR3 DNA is TGTGCCAGCAGCCCCGGGACAGCAAGAAACACCATATATTTT. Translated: CASSPGTARNTIYF.

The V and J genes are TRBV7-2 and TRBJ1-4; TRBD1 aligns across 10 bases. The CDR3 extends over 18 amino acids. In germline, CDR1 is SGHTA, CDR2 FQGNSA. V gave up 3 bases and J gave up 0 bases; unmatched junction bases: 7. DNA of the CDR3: TGTGCCAGCAGCTTTCCGGGGGACAGGGGAACAACTAATGAAAAACTGTTTTTT. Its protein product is CASSFPGDRGTTNEKLFF.

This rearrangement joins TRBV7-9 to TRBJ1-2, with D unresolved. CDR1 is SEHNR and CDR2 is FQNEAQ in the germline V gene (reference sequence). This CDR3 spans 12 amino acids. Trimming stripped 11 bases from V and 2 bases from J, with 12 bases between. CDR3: CAWSLMNYGYTF. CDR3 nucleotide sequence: TGTGCCTGGAGTTTGATGAACTATGGCTACACCTTC.

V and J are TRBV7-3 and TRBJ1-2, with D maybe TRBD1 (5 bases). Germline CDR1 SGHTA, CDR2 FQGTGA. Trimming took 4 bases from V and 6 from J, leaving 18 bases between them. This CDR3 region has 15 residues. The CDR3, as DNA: TGTGCCAGCAGCTCGTATCCAGGGTACCGTCATGGCTACACCTTC. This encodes CASSSYPGYRHGYTF.

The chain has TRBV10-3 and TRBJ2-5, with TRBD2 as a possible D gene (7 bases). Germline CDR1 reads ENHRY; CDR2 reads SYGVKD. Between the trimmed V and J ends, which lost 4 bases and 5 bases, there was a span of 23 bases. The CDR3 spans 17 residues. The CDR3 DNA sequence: TGTGCCATCAGTGGCGTGCTTCCTAGGGGGGGCTCTGAGACCCAGTACTTC. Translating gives CAISGVLPRGGSETQYF.

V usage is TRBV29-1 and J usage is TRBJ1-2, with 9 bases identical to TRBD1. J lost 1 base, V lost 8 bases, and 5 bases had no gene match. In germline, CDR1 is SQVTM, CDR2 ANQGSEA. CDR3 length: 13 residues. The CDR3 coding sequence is TGCAGCTCGGGACAGGGATTTAACTATGGCTACACCTTC. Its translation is CSSGQGFNYGYTF.

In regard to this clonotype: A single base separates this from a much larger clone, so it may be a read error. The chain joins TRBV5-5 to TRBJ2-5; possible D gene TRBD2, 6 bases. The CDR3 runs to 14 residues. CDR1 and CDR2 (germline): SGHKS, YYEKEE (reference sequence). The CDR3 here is CVSSHRTGGETQYF. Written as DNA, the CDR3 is TGTGTCAGCAGCCACAGGACTGGAGGGGAGACCCAGTACTTC.

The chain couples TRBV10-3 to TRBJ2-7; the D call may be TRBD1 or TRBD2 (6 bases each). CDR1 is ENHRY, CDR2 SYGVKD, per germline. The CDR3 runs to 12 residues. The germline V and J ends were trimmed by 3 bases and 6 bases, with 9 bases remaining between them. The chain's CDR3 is CAISDRGGEQYF. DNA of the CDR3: TGTGCCATCAGTGACAGGGGAGGCGAGCAGTACTTC.

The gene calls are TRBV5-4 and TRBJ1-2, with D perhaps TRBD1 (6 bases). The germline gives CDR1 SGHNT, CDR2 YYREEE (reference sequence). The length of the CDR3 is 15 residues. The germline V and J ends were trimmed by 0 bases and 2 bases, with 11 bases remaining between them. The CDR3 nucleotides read TGTGCCAGCAGCTTGGGGGGGGGCCAGAACTATGGCTACACCTTC. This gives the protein CASSLGGGQNYGYTF. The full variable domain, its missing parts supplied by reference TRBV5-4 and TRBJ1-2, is ETGVTQSPTHLIKTRGQQVTLRCSSQSGHNTVSWYQQALGQGPQFIFQYYREEENGRGNFPPRFSGLQFPNYSSELNVNALELDDSALYLCASSLGGGQNYGYTFGSGTRLTVV.

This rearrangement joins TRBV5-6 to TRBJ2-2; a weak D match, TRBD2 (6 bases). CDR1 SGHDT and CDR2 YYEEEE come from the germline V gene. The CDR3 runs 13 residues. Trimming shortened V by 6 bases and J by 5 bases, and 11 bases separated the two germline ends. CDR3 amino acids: CASTWGDTGELFF. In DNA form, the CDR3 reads TGTGCCAGCACCTGGGGGGATACCGGGGAGCTGTTTTTT.

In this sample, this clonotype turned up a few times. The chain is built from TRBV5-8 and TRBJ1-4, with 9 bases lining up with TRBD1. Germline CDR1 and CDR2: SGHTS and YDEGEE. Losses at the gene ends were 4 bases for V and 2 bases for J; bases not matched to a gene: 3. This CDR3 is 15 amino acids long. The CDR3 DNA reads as TGTGCCAGCAGCCCAACAGGGGGCACTAATGAAAAACTGTTTTTT. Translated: CASSPTGGTNEKLFF. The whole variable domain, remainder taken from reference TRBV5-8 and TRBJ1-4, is EAGVTQSPTHLIKTRGQQATLRCSPISGHTSVYWYQQALGLGLQFLLWYDEGEERNRGNFPPRFSGRQFPNYSSELNVNALELEDSALYLCASSPTGGTNEKLFFGSGTQLSVL.

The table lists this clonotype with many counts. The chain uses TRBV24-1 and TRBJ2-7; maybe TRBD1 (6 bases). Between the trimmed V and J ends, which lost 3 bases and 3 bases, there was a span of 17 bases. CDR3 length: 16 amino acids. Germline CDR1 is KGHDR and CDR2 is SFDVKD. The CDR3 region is CATSDPDVDRLYEQYF. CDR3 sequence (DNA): TGTGCCACCAGTGATCCGGACGTCGACAGGCTCTACGAGCAGTACTTC.

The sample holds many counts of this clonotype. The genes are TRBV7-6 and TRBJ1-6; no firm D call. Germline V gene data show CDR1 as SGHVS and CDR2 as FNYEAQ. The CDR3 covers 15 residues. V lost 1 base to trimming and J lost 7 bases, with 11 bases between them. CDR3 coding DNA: TGTGCCAGCAGCTTAGAAGGGAAATTGAATTCACCCCTCCACTTT. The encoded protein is CASSLEGKLNSPLHF.

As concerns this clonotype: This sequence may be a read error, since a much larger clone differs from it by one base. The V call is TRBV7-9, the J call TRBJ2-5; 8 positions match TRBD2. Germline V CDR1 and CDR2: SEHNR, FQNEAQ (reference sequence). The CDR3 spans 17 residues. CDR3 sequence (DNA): TGTGCCGGCAGCTTATTGGGCCTAGCGGGCGCCCAAGAGACCCAGTACTTC. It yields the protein CAGSLLGLAGAQETQYF.

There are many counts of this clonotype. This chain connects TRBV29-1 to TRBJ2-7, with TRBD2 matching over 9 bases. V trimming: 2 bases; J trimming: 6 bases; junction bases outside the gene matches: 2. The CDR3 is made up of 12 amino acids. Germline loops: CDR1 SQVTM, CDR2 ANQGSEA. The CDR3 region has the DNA TGCAGCGTTGAATTACTAGCGGGCGAGCAGTACTTC. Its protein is CSVELLAGEQYF.

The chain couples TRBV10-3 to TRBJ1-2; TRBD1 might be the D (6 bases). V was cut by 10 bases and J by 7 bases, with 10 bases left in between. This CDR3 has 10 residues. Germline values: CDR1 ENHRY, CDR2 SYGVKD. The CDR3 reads CATGDTGYTF. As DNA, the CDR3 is TGTGCCACCGGGGACACTGGCTACACCTTC.

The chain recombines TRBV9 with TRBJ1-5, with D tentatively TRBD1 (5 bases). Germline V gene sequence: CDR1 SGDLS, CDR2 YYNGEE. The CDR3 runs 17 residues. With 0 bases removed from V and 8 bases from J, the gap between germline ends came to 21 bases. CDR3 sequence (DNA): TGTGCCAGCAGCGTAGGGGTTGGAGGGACGGCGGTAGAGCCCCAGCATTTT. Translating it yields CASSVGVGGTAVEPQHF.

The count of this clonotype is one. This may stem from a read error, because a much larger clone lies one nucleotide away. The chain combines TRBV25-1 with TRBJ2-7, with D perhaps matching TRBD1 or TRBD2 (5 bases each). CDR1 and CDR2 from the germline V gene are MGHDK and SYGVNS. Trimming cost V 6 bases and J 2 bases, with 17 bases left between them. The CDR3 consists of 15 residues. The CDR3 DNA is TGTGCCAGCAGCTTAATGGGGACGGAGACCTACGAGCAGTACTTC. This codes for CASSLMGTETYEQYF.

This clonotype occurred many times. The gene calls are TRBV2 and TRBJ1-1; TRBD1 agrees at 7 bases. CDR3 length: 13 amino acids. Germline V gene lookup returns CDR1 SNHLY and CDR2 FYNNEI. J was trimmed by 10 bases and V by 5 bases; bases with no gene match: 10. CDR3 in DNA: TGTGCCAGCAGTACCGATAAGGGGGCGCGAGCTTTCTTT. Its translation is CASSTDKGARAFF.

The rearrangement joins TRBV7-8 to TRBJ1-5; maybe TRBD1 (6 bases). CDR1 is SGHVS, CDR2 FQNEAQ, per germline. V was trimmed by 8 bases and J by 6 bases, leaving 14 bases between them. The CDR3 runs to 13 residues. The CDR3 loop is CASSSGAVQPQHF. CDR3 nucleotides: TGTGCCAGCTCATCAGGGGCGGTTCAGCCCCAGCATTTT.

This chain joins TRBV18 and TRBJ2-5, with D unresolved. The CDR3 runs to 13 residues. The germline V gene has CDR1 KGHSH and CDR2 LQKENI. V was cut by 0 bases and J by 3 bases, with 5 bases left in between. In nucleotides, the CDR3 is TGTGCCAGCTCACCACCTAACGAAGAGACCCAGTACTTC. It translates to CASSPPNEETQYF.

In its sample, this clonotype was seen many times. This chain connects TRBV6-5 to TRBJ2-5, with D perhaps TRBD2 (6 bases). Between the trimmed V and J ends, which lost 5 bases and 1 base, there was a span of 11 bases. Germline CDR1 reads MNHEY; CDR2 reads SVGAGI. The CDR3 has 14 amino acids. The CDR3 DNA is TGTGCCAGCAGTCGAGCGGGCCTCCAAGAGACCCAGTACTTC. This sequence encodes CASSRAGLQETQYF.

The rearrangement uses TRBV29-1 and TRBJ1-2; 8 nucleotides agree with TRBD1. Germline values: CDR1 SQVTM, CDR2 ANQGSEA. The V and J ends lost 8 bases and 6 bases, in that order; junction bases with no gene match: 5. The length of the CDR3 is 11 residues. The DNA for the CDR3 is TGCAGCTCGAAGACAGGGGATGGCTACACCTTC. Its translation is CSSKTGDGYTF. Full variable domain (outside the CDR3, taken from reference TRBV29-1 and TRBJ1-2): SAVISQKPSRDICQRGTSLTIQCQVDSQVTMMFWYRQQPGQSLTLIATANQGSEATYESGFVIDKFPISRPNLTFSTLTVSNMSPEDSSIYLCSSKTGDGYTFGSGTRLTVV.

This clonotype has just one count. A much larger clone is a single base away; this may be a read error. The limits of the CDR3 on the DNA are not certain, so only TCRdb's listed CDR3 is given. The chain's CDR3 is CACSARGTAYGYTF. The V call is TRBV25-1, the J call TRBJ1-2; the D call in the table, TRBD1, was not verified against the DNA. The CDR3 has 14 residues if both end residues are counted. Looked up from germline, CDR1 is MGHDK and CDR2 is SYGVNS.

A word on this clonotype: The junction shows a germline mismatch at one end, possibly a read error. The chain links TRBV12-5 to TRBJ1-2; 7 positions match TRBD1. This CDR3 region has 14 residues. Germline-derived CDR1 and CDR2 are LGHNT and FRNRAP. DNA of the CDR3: TGTGCTAGTGCCAGGGACAGCTACCGGTATGGCCACACCTTC. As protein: CASARDSYRYGHTF.

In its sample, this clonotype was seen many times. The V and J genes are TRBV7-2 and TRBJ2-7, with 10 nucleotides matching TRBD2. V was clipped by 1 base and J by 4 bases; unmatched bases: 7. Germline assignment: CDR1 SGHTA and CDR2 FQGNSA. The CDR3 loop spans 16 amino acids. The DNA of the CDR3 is TGTGCCAGCAGCTTAGTGCGCGGACTAGCGGAATACGAGCAGTACTTC. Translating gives CASSLVRGLAEYEQYF.

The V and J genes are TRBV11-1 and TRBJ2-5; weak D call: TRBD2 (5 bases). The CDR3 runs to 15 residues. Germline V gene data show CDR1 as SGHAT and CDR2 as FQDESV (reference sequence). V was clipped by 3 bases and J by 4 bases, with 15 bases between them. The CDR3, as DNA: TGTGCCAGCAGCTTGAGGGTAGCGATGGTAGAGACCCAGTACTTC. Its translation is CASSLRVAMVETQYF.

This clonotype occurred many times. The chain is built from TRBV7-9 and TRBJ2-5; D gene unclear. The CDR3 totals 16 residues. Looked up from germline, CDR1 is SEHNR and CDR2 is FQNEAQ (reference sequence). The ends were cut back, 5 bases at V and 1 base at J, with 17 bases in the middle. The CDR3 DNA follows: TGTGCCAGCAGCCCCCGTGCAGGAACCGTCCAAGAGACCCAGTACTTC. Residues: CASSPRAGTVQETQYF.

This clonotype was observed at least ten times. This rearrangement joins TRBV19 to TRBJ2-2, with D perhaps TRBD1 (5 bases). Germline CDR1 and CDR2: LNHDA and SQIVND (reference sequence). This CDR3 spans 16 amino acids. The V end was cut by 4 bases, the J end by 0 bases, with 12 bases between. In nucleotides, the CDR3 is TGTGCCAGTAGTAAAGCAGGGATGGCGAACACCGGGGAGCTGTTTTTT. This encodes CASSKAGMANTGELFF.